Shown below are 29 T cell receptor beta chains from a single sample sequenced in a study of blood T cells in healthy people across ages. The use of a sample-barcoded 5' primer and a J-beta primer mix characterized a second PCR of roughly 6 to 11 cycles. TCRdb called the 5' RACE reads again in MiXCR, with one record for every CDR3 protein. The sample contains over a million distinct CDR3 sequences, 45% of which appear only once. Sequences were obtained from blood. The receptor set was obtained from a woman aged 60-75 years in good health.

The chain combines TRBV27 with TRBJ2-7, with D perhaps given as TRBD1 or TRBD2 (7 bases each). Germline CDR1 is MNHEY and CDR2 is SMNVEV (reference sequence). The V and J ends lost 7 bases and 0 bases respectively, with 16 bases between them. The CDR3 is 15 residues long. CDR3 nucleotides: TGTGCCAGCAACCCGACAGGGAGGGTCTCCTACGAGCAGTACTTC. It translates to CASNPTGRVSYEQYF.

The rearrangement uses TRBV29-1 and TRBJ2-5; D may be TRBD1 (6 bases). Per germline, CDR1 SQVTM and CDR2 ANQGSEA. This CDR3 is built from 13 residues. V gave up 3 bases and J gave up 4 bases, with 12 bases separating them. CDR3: CSVDWTDLETQYF. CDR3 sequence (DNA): TGCAGCGTTGATTGGACAGATCTAGAGACCCAGTACTTC.

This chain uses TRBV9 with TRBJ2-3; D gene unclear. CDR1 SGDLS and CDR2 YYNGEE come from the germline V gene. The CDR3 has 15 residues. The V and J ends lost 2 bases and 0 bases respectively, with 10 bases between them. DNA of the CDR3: TGTGCCAGCAGCGTCGCCTTCACTAGCACAGATACGCAGTATTTT. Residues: CASSVAFTSTDTQYF.

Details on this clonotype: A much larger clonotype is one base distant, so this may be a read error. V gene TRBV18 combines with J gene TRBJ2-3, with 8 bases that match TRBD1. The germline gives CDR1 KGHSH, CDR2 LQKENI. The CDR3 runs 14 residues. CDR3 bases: TGTGCCAGCTCACGGGGACAGGAGACAGATGCGCAGTATTTT. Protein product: CASSRGQETDAQYF.

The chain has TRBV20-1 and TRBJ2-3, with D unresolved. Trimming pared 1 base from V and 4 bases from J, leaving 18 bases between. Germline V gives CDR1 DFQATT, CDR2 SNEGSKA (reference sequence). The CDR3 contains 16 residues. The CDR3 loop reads CSARVPSIGDADTQYF. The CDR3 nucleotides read TGCAGTGCTAGAGTCCCCTCTATAGGAGATGCAGATACGCAGTATTTT.

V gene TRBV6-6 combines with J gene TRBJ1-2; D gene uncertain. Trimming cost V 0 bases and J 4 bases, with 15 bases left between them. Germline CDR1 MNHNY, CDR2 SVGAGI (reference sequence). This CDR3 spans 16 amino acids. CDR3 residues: CASSYSSRSQSYGYTF. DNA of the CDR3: TGTGCCAGCAGTTACTCGAGTAGGAGTCAGTCCTATGGCTACACCTTC.

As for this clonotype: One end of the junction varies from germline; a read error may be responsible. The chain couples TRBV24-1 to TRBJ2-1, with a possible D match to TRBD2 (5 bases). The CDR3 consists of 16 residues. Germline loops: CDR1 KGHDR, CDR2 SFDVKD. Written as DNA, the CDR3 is TGTGCCACCAGTGATGGCAAAGCGGCGGCCTACAGTGAGCAGTTCTTC. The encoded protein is CATSDGKAAAYSEQFF.

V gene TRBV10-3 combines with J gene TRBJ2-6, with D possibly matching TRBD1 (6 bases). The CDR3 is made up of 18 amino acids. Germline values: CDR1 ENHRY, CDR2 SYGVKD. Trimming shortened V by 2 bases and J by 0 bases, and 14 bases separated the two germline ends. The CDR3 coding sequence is TGTGCCATCAGTGAGCGTCGGACAGCGATCTCTGGGGCCAACGTCCTGACTTTC. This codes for CAISERRTAISGANVLTF.

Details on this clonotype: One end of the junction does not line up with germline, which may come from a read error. CDR3 loop: CASSLGLQGTQYF. The CDR3 nucleotides are TGTGCCAGCAGTTTGGGGCTGCAAGGGACCCAGTACTTC. The chain recombines TRBV12-3 or TRBV12-4 with TRBJ2-5, with D possibly TRBD1 on 5 matching bases. CDR3 size: 13 residues.

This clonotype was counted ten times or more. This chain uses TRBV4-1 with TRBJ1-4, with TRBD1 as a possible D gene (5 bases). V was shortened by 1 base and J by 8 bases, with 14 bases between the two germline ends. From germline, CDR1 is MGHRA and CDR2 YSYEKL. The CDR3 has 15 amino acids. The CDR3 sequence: CASSQVNGALEKLFF. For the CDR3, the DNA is TGCGCCAGCAGCCAAGTAAACGGGGCCTTGGAAAAACTGTTTTTT.

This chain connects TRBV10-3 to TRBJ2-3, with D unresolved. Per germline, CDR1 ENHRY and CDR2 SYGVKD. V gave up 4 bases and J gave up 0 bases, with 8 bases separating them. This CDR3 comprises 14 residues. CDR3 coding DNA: TGTGCCATCAGTGTCCAGGAAAGCACAGATACGCAGTATTTT. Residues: CAISVQESTDTQYF.

CDR3 coding DNA: TGTGCCAGCAGCAACCCAGGGAGCCTAGCGGAGACCCAGTACTTC. This encodes CASSNPGSLAETQYF. The chain links TRBV7-9 to TRBJ2-4, with D tentatively TRBD2 (6 bases). Matching the DNA end better, TRBJ2-5 makes the J call doubtful. The CDR3 sequence is 15 residues long. Germline V gene sequence: CDR1 SEHNR, CDR2 FQNEAQ (reference sequence).

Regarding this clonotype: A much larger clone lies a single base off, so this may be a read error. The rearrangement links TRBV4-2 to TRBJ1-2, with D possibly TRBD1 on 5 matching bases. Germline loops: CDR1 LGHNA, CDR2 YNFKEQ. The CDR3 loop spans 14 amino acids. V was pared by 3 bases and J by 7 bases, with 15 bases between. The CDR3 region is CASSQVGASGGYTF. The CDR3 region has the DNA TGTGCCAGCAGCCAGGTCGGGGCGAGTGGTGGCTACACCTTC.

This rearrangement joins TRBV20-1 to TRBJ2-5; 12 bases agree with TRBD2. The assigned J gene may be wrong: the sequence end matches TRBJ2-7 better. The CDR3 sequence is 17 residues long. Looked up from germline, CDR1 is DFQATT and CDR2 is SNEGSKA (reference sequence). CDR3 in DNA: TGCAGTGCTAAAGGGGGCCTAGCGGGAGGGTTAACCTACGAGCAGTACTTC. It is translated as CSAKGGLAGGLTYEQYF.

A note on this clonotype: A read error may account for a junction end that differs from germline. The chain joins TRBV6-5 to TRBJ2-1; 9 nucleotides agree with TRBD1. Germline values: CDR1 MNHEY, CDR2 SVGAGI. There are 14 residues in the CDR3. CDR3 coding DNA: TGCGCCAGCAGTTATTTGACAGGGGGAAATGAGCAGTTCTTC. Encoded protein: CASSYLTGGNEQFF.

The DNA for the CDR3 is TGCAGCGTTATCGGAAATGGAGAGACCCAGTACTTC. Amino acid sequence: CSVIGNGETQYF. This chain connects TRBV29-1 to TRBJ2-5; no clear D. The V and J ends lost 5 bases and 4 bases respectively, with 11 bases between them. The V gene's germline CDR1 is SQVTM and CDR2 ANQGSEA. The CDR3 extends over 12 amino acids.

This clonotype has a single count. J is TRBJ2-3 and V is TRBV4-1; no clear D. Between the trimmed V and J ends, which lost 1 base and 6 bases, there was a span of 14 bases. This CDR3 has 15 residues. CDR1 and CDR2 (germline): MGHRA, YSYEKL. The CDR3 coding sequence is TGCGCCAGCAGCCAAGTAGAGCATAGCCTCGATACGCAGTATTTT. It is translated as CASSQVEHSLDTQYF.

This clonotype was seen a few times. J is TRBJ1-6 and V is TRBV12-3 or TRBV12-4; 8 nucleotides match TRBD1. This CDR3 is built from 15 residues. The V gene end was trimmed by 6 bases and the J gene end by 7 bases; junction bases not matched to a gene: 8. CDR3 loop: CASSYGQGPNSPLHF. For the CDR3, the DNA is TGTGCCAGCAGCTACGGACAGGGACCAAATTCACCCCTCCACTTT.

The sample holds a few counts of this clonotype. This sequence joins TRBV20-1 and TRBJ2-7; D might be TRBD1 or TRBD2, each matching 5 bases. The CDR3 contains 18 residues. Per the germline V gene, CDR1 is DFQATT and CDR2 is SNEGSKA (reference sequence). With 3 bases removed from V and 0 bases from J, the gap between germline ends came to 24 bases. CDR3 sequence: CSASQRVGRDTSSYEQYF. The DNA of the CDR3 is TGCAGTGCTAGCCAGAGAGTGGGACGAGACACCAGCTCCTACGAGCAGTACTTC.

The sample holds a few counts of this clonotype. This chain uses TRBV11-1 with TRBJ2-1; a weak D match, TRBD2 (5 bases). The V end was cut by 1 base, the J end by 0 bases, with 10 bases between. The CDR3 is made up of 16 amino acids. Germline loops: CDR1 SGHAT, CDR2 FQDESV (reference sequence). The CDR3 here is CASSLVHTSSYNEQFF. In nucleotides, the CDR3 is TGTGCCAGCAGCTTAGTACACACTAGCTCCTACAATGAGCAGTTCTTC.

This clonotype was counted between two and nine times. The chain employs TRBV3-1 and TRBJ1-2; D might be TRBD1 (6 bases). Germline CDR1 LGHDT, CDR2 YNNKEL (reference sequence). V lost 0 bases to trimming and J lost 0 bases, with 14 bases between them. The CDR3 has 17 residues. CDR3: CASSQDPPGQTNYGYTF. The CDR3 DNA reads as TGTGCCAGCAGCCAAGATCCGCCGGGACAAACTAACTATGGCTACACCTTC.

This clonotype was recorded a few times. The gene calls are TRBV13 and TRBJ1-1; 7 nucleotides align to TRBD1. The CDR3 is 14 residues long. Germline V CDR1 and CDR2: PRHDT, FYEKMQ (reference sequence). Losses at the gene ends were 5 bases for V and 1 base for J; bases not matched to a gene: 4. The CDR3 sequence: CASSRGTANTEAFF. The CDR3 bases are TGTGCCAGCAGCCGCGGGACAGCGAACACTGAAGCTTTCTTT.

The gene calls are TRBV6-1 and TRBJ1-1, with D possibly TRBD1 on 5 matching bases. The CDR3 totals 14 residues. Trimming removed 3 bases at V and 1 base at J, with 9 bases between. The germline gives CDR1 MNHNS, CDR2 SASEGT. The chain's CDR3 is CASSDGGENTEAFF. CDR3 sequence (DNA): TGTGCCAGCAGTGATGGGGGGGAGAACACTGAAGCTTTCTTT.

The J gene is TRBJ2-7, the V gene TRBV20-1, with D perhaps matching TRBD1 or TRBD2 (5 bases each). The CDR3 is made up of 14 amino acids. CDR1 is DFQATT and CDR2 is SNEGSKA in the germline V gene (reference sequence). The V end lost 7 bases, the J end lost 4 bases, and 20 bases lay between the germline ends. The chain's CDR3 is CSGTLGPTGYEQYF. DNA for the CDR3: TGCAGTGGAACCCTGGGGCCCACGGGGTACGAGCAGTACTTC.

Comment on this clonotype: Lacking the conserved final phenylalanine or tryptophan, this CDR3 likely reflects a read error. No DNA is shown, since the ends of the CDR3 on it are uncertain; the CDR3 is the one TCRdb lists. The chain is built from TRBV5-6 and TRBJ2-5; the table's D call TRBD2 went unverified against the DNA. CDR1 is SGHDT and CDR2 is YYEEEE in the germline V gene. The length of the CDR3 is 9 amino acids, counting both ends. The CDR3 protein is CASSSGGSY.

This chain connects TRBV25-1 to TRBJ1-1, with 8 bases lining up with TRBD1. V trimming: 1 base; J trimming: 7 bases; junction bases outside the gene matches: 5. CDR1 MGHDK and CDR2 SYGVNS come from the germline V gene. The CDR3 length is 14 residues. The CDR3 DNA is TGTGCCAGCAGTGAATTCGGGACAGGACGTGAAGCTTTCTTT. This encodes CASSEFGTGREAFF.

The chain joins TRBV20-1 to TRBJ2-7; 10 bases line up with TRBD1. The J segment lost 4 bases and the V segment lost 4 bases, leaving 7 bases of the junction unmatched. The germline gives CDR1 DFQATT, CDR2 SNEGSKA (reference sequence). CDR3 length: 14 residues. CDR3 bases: TGCAGTGCTAAAGGGGACAGGGGAGGGTACGAGCAGTACTTC. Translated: CSAKGDRGGYEQYF.

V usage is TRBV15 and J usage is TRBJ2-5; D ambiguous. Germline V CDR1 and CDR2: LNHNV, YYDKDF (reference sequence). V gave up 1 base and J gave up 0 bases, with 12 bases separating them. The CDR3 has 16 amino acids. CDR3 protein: CATSRGRNTYQETQYF. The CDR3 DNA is TGTGCCACCAGCAGAGGCAGGAATACGTACCAAGAGACCCAGTACTTC.

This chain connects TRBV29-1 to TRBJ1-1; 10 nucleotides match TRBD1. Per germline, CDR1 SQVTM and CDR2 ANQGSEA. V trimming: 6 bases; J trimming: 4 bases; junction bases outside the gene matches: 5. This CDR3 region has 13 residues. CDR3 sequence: CSVPTGGGTEAFF. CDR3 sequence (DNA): TGCAGCGTACCGACAGGGGGCGGCACTGAAGCTTTCTTT.